A selection of T cell receptor beta chains follows, all from one sample in a study of CD8 T cells in ankylosing spondylitis. TCRdb redid the calling of the 5' RACE reads with MiXCR, one entry per CDR3 protein. Of under 450,000 distinct CDR3 sequences listed, 15% to 20% are singletons. Material: blood, either unsorted or a sorted T cell fraction (not recorded which). The receptors shown here come from a male donor with ankylosing spondylitis. Each CDR3 is given with its conserved first and last residue. Fields, in order: J gene, clone size, V gene, D gene, CDR3 DNA, CDR3 protein. D genes are given only for firm matches. Not all rows give a size; the values are once, few, many and, for expanded clones, a class.

>TRBJ2-4|few|TRBV2|.
TGTGCCAGCAGTGAGGTTGCACCCCTTGGAAACATTCAGTACTTC
CASSEVAPLGNIQYF
>TRBJ2-6|.|TRBV9|.
TGTGCCAGCAGCCCCAGAGGTCCAGGGCGATACTCTGGGGCCAACGTCCTGACTTTC
CASSPRGPGRYSGANVLTF
>TRBJ2-1|.|TRBV4-2|TRBD2
TGTGCCAGCAGCCAAGTCGGAACGGGAGGGCCTAGGAAGCAGTTCTTC
CASSQVGTGGPRKQFF
>TRBJ2-1|.|TRBV24-1|.
TGTGCCACCAGTGAGGTGGAGACTAAAATAGTGGGTGAGCAGTTCTTC
CATSEVETKIVGEQFF
>TRBJ2-7|few|TRBV27|TRBD1
TGTGCCAGCAGTCCTGGGACAGGGGGCGTCTACGAGCAGTACTTC
CASSPGTGGVYEQYF
>TRBJ2-7|few|TRBV9|TRBD2
TGTGCCAGCAGCCCCCAGTGTAGTAGCGGGGGCTGCGAGCAGTACTTC
CASSPQCSSGGCEQYF
>TRBJ2-1|few|TRBV6-1|TRBD2
TGTGCCAGCAGTACACTAGCGGGGGGGACCAATGAGCAGTTCTTC
CASSTLAGGTNEQFF
>TRBJ1-2|few|TRBV25-1|.
TGTGCCAGCAGTGACCCACAGGGCCGCTATGGCTACACCTTC
CASSDPQGRYGYTF
>TRBJ2-7|.|TRBV27|.
TGTGCCAGCAGTTTCCGCCCGGGGACGCCCTACGAGCAGTACTTC
CASSFRPGTPYEQYF
>TRBJ1-2|.|TRBV4-2|TRBD1
TGTGCCAGCAGCCAAGCTTCCGGGACAGTTTATGGCTACACCTTC
CASSQASGTVYGYTF
>TRBJ1-4|few|TRBV11-2|TRBD1
TGTGCCAGCAGCACCGTAGGGACAGGACCTAATGAAAAACTGTTTTTT
CASSTVGTGPNEKLFF
>TRBJ1-1|.|TRBV10-2|.
TGCGCCAGCACCCAGACAGGTCTGAACACTGAAGCTTTCTTT
CASTQTGLNTEAFF
>TRBJ1-2|.|TRBV9|.
TGTGCCAGCACCACCCCGGTCCCGGGCTATGGCTACACCTTC
CASTTPVPGYGYTF
>TRBJ2-3|few|TRBV4-1|.
TGCGCCAGCAGCCCGGCGGAGGGGCGCACAGATACGCAGTATTTT
CASSPAEGRTDTQYF
>TRBJ1-4|few|TRBV5-1|TRBD1
TGCGCCAGCAGCGAGGGACAGGGGAATGAAAAACTGTTTTTT
CASSEGQGNEKLFF
>TRBJ2-5|.|TRBV20-1|TRBD2
TGCAGTGCCGGGACTAGCGCCAAGACCCAGTACTTC
CSAGTSAKTQYF
>TRBJ2-1|few|TRBV5-4|TRBD2
TGTGCCAGCAGCTTGAGCAGTCCCGGGACTAGGGATGAGCAGTTCTTC
CASSLSSPGTRDEQFF
>TRBJ2-1|few|TRBV20-1|.
TGCAGTGCTAGGGTCCTAGATCGGCGGAATGAGCAGTTCTTC
CSARVLDRRNEQFF
>TRBJ1-3|.|TRBV9|.
TGTGCCAGCAGCGTAGAGGCCCTATCTCTGGAAAACACCATATATTTT
CASSVEALSLENTIYF
>TRBJ2-5|.|TRBV6-5|TRBD2
TGTGCCAGCAGATATACCTATAGCGGGAGCGCCCAAGAGACCCAGTACTTC
CASRYTYSGSAQETQYF
>TRBJ2-3|.|TRBV7-2|TRBD1
TGTGCCAGCAGCTTAGCCCGACAGGGATTAACGCAGTATTTT
CASSLARQGLTQYF
>TRBJ2-1|few|TRBV2|.
TGTGCCAGCAGTGAAAACAGGGACCATGAGCAGTTCTTC
CASSENRDHEQFF
>TRBJ2-1|many|TRBV12-3/TRBV12-4|.
TGTGCCAGCAGTCGCGGTGAGCAGTTCTTC
CASSRGEQFF
>TRBJ1-2|.|TRBV5-5|.
TGTGCCAGCAGCTTGGGGTGGGGCTACACCTTC
CASSLGWGYTF
>TRBJ2-5|few|TRBV4-1|TRBD1
TGCGCCAGCAGCCACCTAGGACAGGGTGATAAAGGGGAGACCCAGTACTTC
CASSHLGQGDKGETQYF
>TRBJ2-2|.|TRBV5-1|.
TGCGCCAGCAGCTTGGAACTAGGGGCCCACACCGGGGAGCTGTTTTTT
CASSLELGAHTGELFF
>TRBJ1-4|.|TRBV11-2|.
TGTGCCAGCAGCTGGACCGGGGGTGAAAAACTGTTTTTT
CASSWTGGEKLFF
>TRBJ2-7|.|TRBV5-6|TRBD1
TGTGCCAGCAGCTTACCGGGACAGGGGCACGGCGAGCAGTACTTC
CASSLPGQGHGEQYF
>TRBJ1-1|few|TRBV5-1|TRBD1
TGCGCCAGCAGCTCCTACCTAGACAGGGTGAACACTGAAGCTGTCTTT
CASSSYLDRVNTEAVF
>TRBJ2-7|.|TRBV3-1|TRBD2
TGTGCCAGCAGCCCCCGACGCGGGAGAGGGTACGAGCAGTACTTC
CASSPRRGRGYEQYF
>TRBJ2-2|few|TRBV9|TRBD2
TGTGCCAGCAGCGTCACTAGCGGAAACACCGGGGAGCTGTTTTTT
CASSVTSGNTGELFF
>TRBJ2-7|.|TRBV25-1|TRBD2
TGTGCCAGCAGTGAATATATCAGCGGGAGAGGGGACGAGCAGTACTTC
CASSEYISGRGDEQYF
>TRBJ1-5|.|TRBV7-2|.
TGTGCCAGCAGCTTATTAGGGCAGGGGAGACAGCCCCAGCATTTT
CASSLLGQGRQPQHF
>TRBJ2-5|.|TRBV18|.
TGTGCCAGCTCACCGCGCTCGGAGGTGGAGACCCAGTACTTC
CASSPRSEVETQYF
>TRBJ2-5|few|TRBV24-1|TRBD1
TGTGCCACCGGACAGGGGGAGACCCAGTACTTC
CATGQGETQYF
>TRBJ2-3|.|TRBV20-1|.
TGCAGTGCTAGAGATTTGATGTCTAGCACAGATACGCAGTATTTT
CSARDLMSSTDTQYF
>TRBJ2-1|.|TRBV24-1|.
TGTGCCACCAGTGAAAAGGGCCACTACAATGAGCAGTTCTTC
CATSEKGHYNEQFF
>TRBJ2-5|.|TRBV5-4|.
TGTGCCAGCCGACGGGACGGAACGGTTTCCGAGACCCAGTACTTC
CASRRDGTVSETQYF
>TRBJ2-7|few|TRBV20-1|TRBD2
TGCAGTGCTAGAGGGACTAGCGGGAGAAACGAGCAGTACTTC
CSARGTSGRNEQYF
>TRBJ1-1|.|TRBV6-2/TRBV6-3|.
TGTGCCAGCGTCCAGTCCCTCCAAGGAGGTGAAGCTTTCTTT
CASVQSLQGGEAFF
>TRBJ2-1|few|TRBV9|.
TGTGCCAGCAGCCGAACAGGGTACTCCTACAATGAGCAGTTCTTC
CASSRTGYSYNEQFF
>TRBJ2-1|many|TRBV7-2|.
TGTGCCAGCAGCTTTAGGACAGCATACAATGAGCAGTTCTTC
CASSFRTAYNEQFF
>TRBJ1-2|.|TRBV11-2|TRBD1
TGTGCCAGCAGCTTAGAAGGGGTCGGACAGGGGTATGGCTACACCTTC
CASSLEGVGQGYGYTF